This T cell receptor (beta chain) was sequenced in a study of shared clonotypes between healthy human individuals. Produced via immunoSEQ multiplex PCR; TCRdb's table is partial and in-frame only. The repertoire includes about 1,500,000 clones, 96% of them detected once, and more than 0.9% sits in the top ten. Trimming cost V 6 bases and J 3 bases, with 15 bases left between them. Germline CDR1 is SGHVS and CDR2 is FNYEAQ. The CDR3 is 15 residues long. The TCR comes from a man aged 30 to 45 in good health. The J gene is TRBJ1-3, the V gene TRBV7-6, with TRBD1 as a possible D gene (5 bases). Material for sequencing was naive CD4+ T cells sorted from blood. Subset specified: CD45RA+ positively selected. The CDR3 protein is CASSLSVGGGNTIYF. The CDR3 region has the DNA TGTGCCAGCAGTTTAAGCGTCGGGGGTGGAAACACCATATATTTT.